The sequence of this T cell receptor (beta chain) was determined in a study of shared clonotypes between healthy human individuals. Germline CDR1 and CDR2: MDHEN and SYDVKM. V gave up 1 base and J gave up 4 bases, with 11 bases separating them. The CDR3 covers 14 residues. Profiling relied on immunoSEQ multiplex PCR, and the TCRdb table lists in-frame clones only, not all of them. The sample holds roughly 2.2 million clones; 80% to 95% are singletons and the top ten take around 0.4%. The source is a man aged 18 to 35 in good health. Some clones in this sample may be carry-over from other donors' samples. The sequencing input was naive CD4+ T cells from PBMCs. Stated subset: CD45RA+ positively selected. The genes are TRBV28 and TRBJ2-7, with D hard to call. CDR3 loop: CASSLLGVGYEQYF. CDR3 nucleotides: TGTGCCAGCAGTTTATTGGGTGTGGGGTACGAGCAGTACTTC.